This T cell receptor beta chain derives from a study of blood T cell repertoires in COVID-19. Across the study: Acute and convalescent COVID-19 specimens originated in the United States, Italy and Spain. Sample material is recorded as cDNA or gDNA derived from T cells, B-cell-depleted T cells, or PBMCs.

Recovered status applied to Cohort 3 donors who had two consecutive negative PCRs. It also applied to those with clearance or with symptom resolution. The CDR3 spans 15 residues. V lost 2 bases and J 6 bases, leaving 17 bases between the germline ends. Per the germline V gene, CDR1 is MNHEY and CDR2 is SVGAGI. Generated by immunoSEQ multiplex PCR, the TCRdb table keeps only in-frame clones and is missing some. The data show about 150,000 clones, with 86% seen just once and less than 5.5% held by the top ten. The clonotype comes from a man between 50 and 59 years old who had recovered from COVID-19. The V gene is TRBV6-5, the J gene TRBJ2-7, with D possibly being TRBD1 (6 bases). Material: PBMCs or T cells enriched from blood (not recorded which). CDR3 bases: TGTGCCAGCAGTTACCGAGGGAGAGCCAGGGGCGAGCAGTACTTC. Amino acids: CASSYRGRARGEQYF.